This T cell receptor beta chain was captured by sequencing in a study of T cells after yellow fever vaccination. Whole-study results and caveats: In post-booster samples, most primary-vaccination clones reappeared (around 95% CD4, 70% to 90% CD8). Peak timing came faster in the weaker secondary response, day 5 versus 15.

This clonotype was counted at least ten times. Germline V gene lookup returns CDR1 SEHNR and CDR2 FQNEAQ (reference sequence). V was clipped by 4 bases and J by 0 bases, with 7 bases between them. This CDR3 is 13 amino acids long. They built TCR cDNA with 5'RACE template switching, a step that put in a universal primer site and UMIs. TCRdb re-called the 5' RACE reads through MiXCR, storing one row per CDR3 protein. The sample records about 94,000 distinct CDR3 sequences, roughly 9% being singletons. This clonotype was obtained from a young man who received the YFV17D yellow fever vaccine. V gene TRBV7-9 combines with J gene TRBJ2-7; the D is unclear. Sequences were derived from CD8+ T cells not binding an NS4B(214-222) dextramer, sorted from PBMCs, sampled roughly 14 days after the first yellow fever vaccination. CDR3 in amino acids: CASSSPSSYEQYV. Written as DNA, the CDR3 is TGTGCCAGCAGCTCCCCTTCCTCCTACGAGCAGTACGTC.